Listed below are T cell receptor beta chains from one sample, sequenced in a study of human T cells and chemical hapten exposure. TCRdb passed the RACE reads through MiXCR, listing each CDR3 protein once. The table lists around 120,000 distinct CDR3 sequences, approximately 12% of them singletons. The starting material was whole blood, obtained in connection with sensitization to the hapten diphenylcyclopropenone (DPC). All receptors come from a woman aged 18-29 years with alopecia areata. Some clones in this sample may be carry-over from other donors' samples. The CDR3 runs from the conserved cysteine through the conserved F or W. A D gene is named only where the DNA matches it firmly. Clone size is not always given. Where it is, it says once, few, many or a class for expanded clones.

.	TRBD1	TRBV28	TRBJ2-5	TGTGCCAGCAGTTTAAAGGGGGCTGGAGAGACCCAGTACTTC	CASSLKGAGETQYF
few	.	TRBV5-1	TRBJ1-4	TGCGCCAGCAGAACGGACTTGGATGAAAAACTGTTTTTT	CASRTDLDEKLFF
.	TRBD2	TRBV19	TRBJ2-5	TGTGCCAGTGGACCCGGGACTAGCGGGGCAAAAGTCGAGACCCAGTACTTC	CASGPGTSGAKVETQYF
.	.	TRBV12-3/TRBV12-4	TRBJ1-6	TGTGCCAGCAGTTTAGCGCCTCCCTCCCCAGGCTCCTATAATTCACCCCTCCACTTT	CASSLAPPSPGSYNSPLHF
.	.	TRBV6-1	TRBJ2-7	TGTGCCAGCAGTACCTACTACGAGCAGTACTTC	CASSTYYEQYF
.	.	TRBV20-1	TRBJ1-1	TGCAGTGCTAGTAGGACCGGAGGGAGTGACACTGAAGCTTTCTTT	CSASRTGGSDTEAFF
.	.	TRBV7-2	TRBJ1-4	TGTGCCAGCAGCCAACTCCCTAGGGACGAAAAACTGTTTTTT	CASSQLPRDEKLFF
many	.	TRBV6-2/TRBV6-3	TRBJ1-1	TGTGCCAGCAGTTTCCGGGACGGTAGGAGTGGGGCTTTCTTT	CASSFRDGRSGAFF
many	.	TRBV18	TRBJ1-4	TGTGCCAGCTCACCGGGACGGACAAATGAAAAACTGTTTTTT	CASSPGRTNEKLFF
few	.	TRBV2	TRBJ2-3	TGTGCCAGCAGTGAATCGAATAGGGGGACAGATACGCAGTATTTT	CASSESNRGTDTQYF
.	.	TRBV29-1	TRBJ1-1	TGCAGCGACTTCAGGCCCGGGAGAACTGAAGCTTTCTTT	CSDFRPGRTEAFF
.	.	TRBV20-1	TRBJ1-5	TGCAGTGCGAGCGTCGACAGTCATAGCCAGCCCCAGCATTTT	CSASVDSHSQPQHF
few	TRBD2	TRBV7-2	TRBJ2-3	TGTGCCAGCAGCCCTCGTTGGCGCAGCGGGGGGGCAGATACGCAGTATTTT	CASSPRWRSGGADTQYF
few	.	TRBV3-1	TRBJ2-7	TGTGCCAGCAGCCCCCCGCTTGGCGAGCAGTACTTC	CASSPPLGEQYF
.	.	TRBV2	TRBJ1-3	TGTGCCAGCAGTGACCCCCGACTGAACTCTGGAAACACCATATATTTT	CASSDPRLNSGNTIYF
many	TRBD1	TRBV20-1	TRBJ1-1	TGCAGTGCTAGAGGCTGGAGGCTTTCTACAGGGGTGACTGAAGCTTTCTTT	CSARGWRLSTGVTEAFF
.	.	TRBV11-2	TRBJ1-6	TGTGCCAGCAGCTTGGCGGGGATGGGTTCACCCCTCCACTTT	CASSLAGMGSPLHF
.	TRBD1	TRBV27	TRBJ1-3	TGTGCCAGCAGTTCCCGGACAGGCTCCTCTGGAAACACCATATATTTT	CASSSRTGSSGNTIYF
many	.	TRBV12-3/TRBV12-4	TRBJ1-5	TGTGCCAGCAGGAAACAAGGCGGAGATCAGCCCCAGCATTTT	CASRKQGGDQPQHF
.	.	TRBV2	TRBJ1-3	TGTGCCAGCAGTGTAAGCAGAAACACCATATATTTT	CASSVSRNTIYF
.	.	TRBV2	TRBJ2-2	TGTGCCAGCGAGGGCCCTCTCCGGGGTACCGGGGAGCTGTTTTTT	CASEGPLRGTGELFF
.	.	TRBV18	TRBJ1-1	TGTGCCAGCTCACCACCGGGGGGTATGAACACTGAAGCTTTCTTT	CASSPPGGMNTEAFF
many	TRBD1	TRBV2	TRBJ1-4	TGTGCCAGCAGTGAGAACCCCGGGACAGCCGGCGAAAAACTGTTTTTT	CASSENPGTAGEKLFF
.	.	TRBV10-2	TRBJ2-2	TGCGCCAGCAAGGTTGACAGCTACACCGGGGAGCTGTTTTTT	CASKVDSYTGELFF